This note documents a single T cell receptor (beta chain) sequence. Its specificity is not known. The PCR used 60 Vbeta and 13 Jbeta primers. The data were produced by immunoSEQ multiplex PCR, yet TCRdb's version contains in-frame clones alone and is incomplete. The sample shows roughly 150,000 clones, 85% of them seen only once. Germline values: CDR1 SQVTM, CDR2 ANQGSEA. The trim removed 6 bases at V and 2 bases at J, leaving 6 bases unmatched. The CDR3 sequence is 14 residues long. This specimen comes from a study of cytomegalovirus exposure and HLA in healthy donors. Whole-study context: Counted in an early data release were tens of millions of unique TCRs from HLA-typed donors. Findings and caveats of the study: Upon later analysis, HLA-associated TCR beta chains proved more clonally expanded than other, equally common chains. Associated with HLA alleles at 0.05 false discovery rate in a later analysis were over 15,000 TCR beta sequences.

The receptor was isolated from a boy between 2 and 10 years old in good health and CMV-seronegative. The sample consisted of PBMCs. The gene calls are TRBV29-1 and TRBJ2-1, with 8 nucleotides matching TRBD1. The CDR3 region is CSVEDRVTYNEQFF. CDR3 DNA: TGCAGCGTCGAGGACAGGGTAACCTACAATGAGCAGTTCTTC.